What follows are 9 T cell receptor beta chains derived from one specimen sequenced in a study of T-cell reconstitution after alpha-beta-depleted transplantation in children. Unique molecular identifiers were used in preparing the TCRbeta library. A single record per CDR3 protein comes from TCRdb applying MiXCR to the PCR reads. The sample has approximately 400,000 distinct CDR3 sequences; roughly 15% are singletons. Sequencing was performed on PBMCs, mostly from graft donor cells, taken 360 days after TCRalphabeta/CD19-depleted stem cell transplant. These receptors were collected from a boy in the first two years of life who had a stem cell transplant for Wiskott-Aldrich syndrome, so the T cells may come from the graft donor.

The chain has TRBV3-1 and TRBJ2-1; D is uncertain. This CDR3 contains 12 residues. The germline CDR1 and CDR2 sequences are LGHDT and YNNKEL (reference sequence). V was cut by 6 bases and J by 9 bases, with 12 bases left in between. This CDR3 is CASSAIAGEQFF. CDR3 in DNA: TGTGCCAGCAGTGCGATAGCTGGTGAGCAGTTCTTC.

This clonotype came up a few times. The rearrangement links TRBV7-2 to TRBJ1-1; D not resolved. The CDR3 runs 14 residues. Trimming removed 5 bases at V and 3 bases at J, with 13 bases between. Per the germline V gene, CDR1 is SGHTA and CDR2 is FQGNSA. CDR3 sequence reads: CASSLDTHYTEAFF. CDR3 coding DNA: TGTGCCAGCAGCCTCGATACACACTACACTGAAGCTTTCTTT. The whole variable domain, remainder taken from reference TRBV7-2 and TRBJ1-1, is GAGVSQSPSNKVTEKGKDVELRCDPISGHTALYWYRQSLGQGLEFLIYFQGNSAPDKSGLPSDRFSAERTGGSVSTLTIQRTQQEDSAVYLCASSLDTHYTEAFFGQGTRLTVV.

The DNA of the CDR3 is TGTGCCAGCAGTGTTAGTCTGGTTGGACGGGATCAGCCCCAGCATTTT. Translated: CASSVSLVGRDQPQHF. The chain uses TRBV28 and TRBJ1-5, with D unresolved. The length of the CDR3 is 16 residues. V was shortened by 5 bases and J by 5 bases, with 19 bases between the two germline ends. Germline V lookup: CDR1 MDHEN, CDR2 SYDVKM.

This clonotype has only a few counts. The gene calls are TRBV12-3 or TRBV12-4 and TRBJ2-3, with TRBD2 matching 7 bases. CDR3 length: 15 amino acids. The V and J ends lost 4 bases and 6 bases, in that order; junction bases with no gene match: 10. The CDR3 loop is CASSSWREKLDTQYF. The CDR3 DNA reads TGTGCCAGCAGTTCCTGGCGGGAGAAATTGGATACGCAGTATTTT.

The genes are TRBV5-1 and TRBJ2-6; D gene ambiguous. With 0 bases removed from V and 0 bases from J, the gap between germline ends came to 7 bases. CDR3 length: 16 amino acids. In germline, CDR1 is SGHRS, CDR2 YFSETQ. The CDR3 loop is CASSLGESSGANVLTF. CDR3 DNA: TGCGCCAGCAGCTTGGGGGAAAGCTCTGGGGCCAACGTCCTGACTTTC.

This clonotype was counted ten times or more. The gene calls are TRBV7-8 and TRBJ2-2, with D perhaps TRBD2 (6 bases). The V gene lost 1 base and the J gene lost 6 bases, with 15 bases spanning the gap. CDR3 length: 16 amino acids. Germline CDR1 and CDR2: SGHVS and FQNEAQ. The CDR3 DNA follows: TGTGCCAGCAGCTTAGATGCGGGATCGGCAGCCGGGGAGCTGTTTTTT. This sequence encodes CASSLDAGSAAGELFF.

This clonotype turned up a few times. V and J are TRBV24-1 and TRBJ2-1, with 9 bases aligning to TRBD2. Trimming at V came to 1 base and at J to 3 bases, leaving 6 bases not matched to a gene. Germline-derived CDR1 and CDR2 are KGHDR and SFDVKD. The CDR3 is 17 residues long. CDR3 DNA: TGTGCCACCAGTGATTTTGCACTAGCGGGTCACTACAATGAGCAGTTCTTC. As protein: CATSDFALAGHYNEQFF.

This clonotype was observed a few times. V usage is TRBV24-1 and J usage is TRBJ2-1; TRBD1 agrees at 10 bases. Losses at the gene ends were 3 bases for V and 2 bases for J; bases not matched to a gene: 3. The CDR3 has 16 residues. Germline V gene data show CDR1 as KGHDR and CDR2 as SFDVKD. The CDR3: CATSDPDRGPYNEQFF. The DNA for the CDR3 is TGTGCCACCAGTGATCCTGACAGGGGGCCCTACAATGAGCAGTTCTTC.

This chain connects TRBV6-5 to TRBJ1-5; no clear D gene. The CDR3 is 17 amino acids. Germline CDR1 is MNHEY and CDR2 is SVGAGI. Trimming took 0 bases from V and 5 from J, leaving 17 bases between them. DNA of the CDR3: TGTGCCAGCAGTTACTCGGAATTAAGGACCCGTTATCAGCCCCAGCATTTT. Its protein product is CASSYSELRTRYQPQHF.